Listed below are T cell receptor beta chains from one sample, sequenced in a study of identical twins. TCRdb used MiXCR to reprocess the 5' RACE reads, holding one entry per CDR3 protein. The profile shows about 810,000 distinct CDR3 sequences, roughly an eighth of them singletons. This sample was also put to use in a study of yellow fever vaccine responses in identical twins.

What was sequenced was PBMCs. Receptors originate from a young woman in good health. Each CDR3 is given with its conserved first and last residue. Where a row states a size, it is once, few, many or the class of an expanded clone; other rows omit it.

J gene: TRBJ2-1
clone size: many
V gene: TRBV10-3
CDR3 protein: CAISESAGGMNEQFF

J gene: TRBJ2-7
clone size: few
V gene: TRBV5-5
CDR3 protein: CASSGRGHDEQYF

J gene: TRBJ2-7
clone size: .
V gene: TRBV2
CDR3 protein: CASLGQSSYEQYF

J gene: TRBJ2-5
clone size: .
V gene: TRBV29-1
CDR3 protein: CSVVGLRQETQYF

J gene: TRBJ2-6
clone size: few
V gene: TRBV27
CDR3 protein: CASSPQGQREFFGANVLTF

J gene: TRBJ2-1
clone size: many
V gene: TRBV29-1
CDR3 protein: CSAEGLAGGAEQFF

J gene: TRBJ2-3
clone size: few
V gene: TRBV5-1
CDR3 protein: CASSLGLAGFTDTQYF

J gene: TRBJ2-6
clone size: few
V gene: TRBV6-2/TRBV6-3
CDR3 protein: CASKGAGGQGANVLTF

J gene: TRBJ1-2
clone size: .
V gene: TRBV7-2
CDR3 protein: CASSLVAWGGGGYTF

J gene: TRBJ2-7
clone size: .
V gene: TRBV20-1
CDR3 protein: CSAPTGGINEQYF

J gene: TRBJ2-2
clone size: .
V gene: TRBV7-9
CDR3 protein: CASSTWTGNTGELFF

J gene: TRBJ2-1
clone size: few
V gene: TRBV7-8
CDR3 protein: CASSYMLRTHPMSEQFF

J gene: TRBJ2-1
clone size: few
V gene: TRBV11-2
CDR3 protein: CASTPTSGGRPNEQFF

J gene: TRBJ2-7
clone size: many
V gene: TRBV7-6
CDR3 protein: CASSLAPRGEQYF

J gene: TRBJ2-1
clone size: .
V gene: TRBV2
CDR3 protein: CASSAAGISYEQFF

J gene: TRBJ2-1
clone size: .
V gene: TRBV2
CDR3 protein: CASRETQLAGGPNEQFF

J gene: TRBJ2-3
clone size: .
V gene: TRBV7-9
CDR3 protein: CASTFPADTQYF

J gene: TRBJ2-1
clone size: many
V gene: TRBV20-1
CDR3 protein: CSARLLPTSGGAYEQFF

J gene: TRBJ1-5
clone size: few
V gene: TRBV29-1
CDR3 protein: CSATGGGNQPQHF

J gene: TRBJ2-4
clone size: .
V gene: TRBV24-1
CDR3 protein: CATSEGGAKNIQYF

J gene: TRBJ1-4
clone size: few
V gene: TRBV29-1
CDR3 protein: CSVDEGRGDEKLFF

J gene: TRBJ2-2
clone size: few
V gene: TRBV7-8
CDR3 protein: CASSIRGGAGELFF

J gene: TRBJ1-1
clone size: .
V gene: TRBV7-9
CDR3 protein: CASSLAREQMKNTEAFF

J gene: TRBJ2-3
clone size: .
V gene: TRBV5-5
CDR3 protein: CASSDYRGTADTQYF

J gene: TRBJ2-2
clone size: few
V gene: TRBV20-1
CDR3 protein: CSARDIRAGGNTGELFF

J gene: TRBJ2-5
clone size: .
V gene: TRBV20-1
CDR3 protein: CSATSGGAAETQYF

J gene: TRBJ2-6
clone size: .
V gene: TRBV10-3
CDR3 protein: CAISVAGTESSGANVLTF

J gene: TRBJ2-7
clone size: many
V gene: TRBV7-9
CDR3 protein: CASSSRLAGDYEQYF

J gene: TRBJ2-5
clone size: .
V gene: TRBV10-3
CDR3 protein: CAISESGGAYETQYF

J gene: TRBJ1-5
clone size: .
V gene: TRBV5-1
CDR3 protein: CASSLVSGYNQPQHF

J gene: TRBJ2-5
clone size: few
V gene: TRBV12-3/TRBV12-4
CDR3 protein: CASSSKREGTYQETQYF

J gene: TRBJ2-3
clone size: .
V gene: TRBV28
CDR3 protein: CASRTGTVRDTQYF

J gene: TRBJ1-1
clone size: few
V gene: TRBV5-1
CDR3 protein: CASSLALLGNTEAFF

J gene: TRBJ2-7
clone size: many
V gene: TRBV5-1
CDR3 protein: CASSPFRAESSYEQYF

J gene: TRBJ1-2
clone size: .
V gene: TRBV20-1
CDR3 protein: CSARGTGVYGYTF

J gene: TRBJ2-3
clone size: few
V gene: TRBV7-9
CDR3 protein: CASTERQGGWDTQYF

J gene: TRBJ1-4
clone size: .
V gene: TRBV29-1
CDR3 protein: CSVTQGATNEKRFFF

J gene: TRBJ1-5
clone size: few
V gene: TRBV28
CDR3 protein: CASSFGSVNQPQHF

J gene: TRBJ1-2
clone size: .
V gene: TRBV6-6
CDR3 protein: CASSYRVAYGYTF

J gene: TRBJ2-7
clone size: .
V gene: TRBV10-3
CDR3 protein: CAISEGGYTYEQYF

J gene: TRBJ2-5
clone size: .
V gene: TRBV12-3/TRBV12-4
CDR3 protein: CASSIDGGIAETQYF

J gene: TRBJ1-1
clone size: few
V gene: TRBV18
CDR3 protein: CASSSQMGTVPGSEAFF

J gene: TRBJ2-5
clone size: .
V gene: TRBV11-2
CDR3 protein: CASSFSGYETQYF

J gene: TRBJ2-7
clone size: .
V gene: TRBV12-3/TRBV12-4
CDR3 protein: CASSPRGGVGNEQYF

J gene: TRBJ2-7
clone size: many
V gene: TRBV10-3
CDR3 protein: CAISEGRNYEQYF

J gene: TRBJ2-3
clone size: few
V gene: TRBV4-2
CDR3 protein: CASSQEGGRNLGSTQYF

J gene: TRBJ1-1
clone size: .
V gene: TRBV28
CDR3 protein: CASLQGGSEAFF

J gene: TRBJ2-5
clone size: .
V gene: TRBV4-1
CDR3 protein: CASRQNSGSETQYF

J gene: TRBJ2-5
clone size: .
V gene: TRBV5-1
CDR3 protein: CASRPTVAQETQYF

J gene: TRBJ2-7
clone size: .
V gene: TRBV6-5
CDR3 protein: CASIRAGGSSYEQYF